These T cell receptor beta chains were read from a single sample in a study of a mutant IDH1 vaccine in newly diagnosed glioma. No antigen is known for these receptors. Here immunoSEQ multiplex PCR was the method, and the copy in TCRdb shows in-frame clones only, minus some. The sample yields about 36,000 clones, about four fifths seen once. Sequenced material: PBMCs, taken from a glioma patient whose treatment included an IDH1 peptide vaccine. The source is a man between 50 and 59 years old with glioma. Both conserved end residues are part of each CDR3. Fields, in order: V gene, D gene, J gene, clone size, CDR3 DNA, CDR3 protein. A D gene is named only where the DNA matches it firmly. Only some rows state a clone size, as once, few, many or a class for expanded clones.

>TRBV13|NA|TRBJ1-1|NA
TGTGCCAGCAGCTTTGGCAGGGGGAACACTGAAGCTTTCTTT
CASSFGRGNTEAFF
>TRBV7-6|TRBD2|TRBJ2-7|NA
TGTGCCAGCAGCTTATCTCCGTTAGCGGGAAAGTCTCCCGAGCAGTACTTC
CASSLSPLAGKSPEQYF
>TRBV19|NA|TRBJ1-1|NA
TGTGCCAGTAGTTCCTTGACAGGGAACACTGAAGCTTTCTTT
CASSSLTGNTEAFF
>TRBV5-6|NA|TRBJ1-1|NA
TGTGCCAGCAGCCCGGAGGACAGTTACACTGAAGCTTTCTTT
CASSPEDSYTEAFF
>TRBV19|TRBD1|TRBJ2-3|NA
TGTGCCAGTAGTATAGATCCGGGACAGCCAAATACGCAGTATTTT
CASSIDPGQPNTQYF
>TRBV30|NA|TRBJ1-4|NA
TGTGCCTGGGGTGGCTCAGGAAATGAAAAACTGTTTTTT
CAWGGSGNEKLFF
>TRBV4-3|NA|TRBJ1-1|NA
TGCGCCAGCAGTCATGGGCAGTTGGGTGAAGCTTTCTTT
CASSHGQLGEAFF
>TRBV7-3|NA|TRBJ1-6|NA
TGTGCCAGCAGCGCGAAGTTCGAGGGACTCAATAATTCACCCCTCCACTTT
CASSAKFEGLNNSPLHF
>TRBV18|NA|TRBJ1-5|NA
TGTGCCAGCTCACCACCGGGGCAGGTGGCGGGGCCCCAGCATTTT
CASSPPGQVAGPQHF
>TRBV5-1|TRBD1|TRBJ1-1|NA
TGCGCCAGCAGCTTCTTTGACAGGGGGGGCACTGAAGCTTTCTTT
CASSFFDRGGTEAFF
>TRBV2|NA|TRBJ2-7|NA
TGTGCCAGCAGACAACCGGGGGCCTCAGGGGAGCAGTACTTC
CASRQPGASGEQYF
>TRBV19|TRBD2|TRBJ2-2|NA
TGTGCCAGTAGTACCTGGACTAGCGGCCGGACCGGGGAGCTGTTTTTT
CASSTWTSGRTGELFF
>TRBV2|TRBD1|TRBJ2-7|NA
TGTGCCAGCAGGAGGGACAGGGGTTCCTACGAGCAGTACTTC
CASRRDRGSYEQYF
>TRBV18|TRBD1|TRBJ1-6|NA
TGTGCCAGCTCACCAGGACAGGCCCCGAAATCACCCCTCCACTTT
CASSPGQAPKSPLHF
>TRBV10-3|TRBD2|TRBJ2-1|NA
TGTGCCATCAGTGAGTCGATGGGCCCCGCGGGAGGAGGCGAGCAGTTCTTC
CAISESMGPAGGGEQFF
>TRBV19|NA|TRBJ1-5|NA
TGTGCCAGTAGTATAGGGGGCTTACAGCCCCAGCATTTT
CASSIGGLQPQHF
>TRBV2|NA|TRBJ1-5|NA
TGTGCCAGCAGTGAAACCAGGCCGGGTAGGTTACAGCCCCAGCATTTT
CASSETRPGRLQPQHF
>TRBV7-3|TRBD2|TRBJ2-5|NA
TGTGCCAGCAGTTCCTCCGGGGGGGAGACCCAGTACTTC
CASSSSGGETQYF
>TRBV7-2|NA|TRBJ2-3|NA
TGTGCCAGCAGCTTAGCTTCAGCGGATTCGGGCACAGATACGCAGTATTTT
CASSLASADSGTDTQYF
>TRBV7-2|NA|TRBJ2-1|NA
TGTGCCAGCACCCGTCCCCTGTTCAATGAGCAGTTCTTC
CASTRPLFNEQFF
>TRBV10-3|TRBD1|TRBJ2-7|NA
TGTGCCACGGGGACAGGGGCGTACGAGCAGTACTTC
CATGTGAYEQYF
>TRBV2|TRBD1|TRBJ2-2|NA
TGTGCCAGCAGGAGGGGCGGACAGGGGTGGCCCGGGGAGCTGTTTTTT
CASRRGGQGWPGELFF
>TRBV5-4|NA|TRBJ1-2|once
TGTGCCAGCAGCTTGGGGCGGGGGCAAGGGTATGGCTACACCTTC
CASSLGRGQGYGYTF
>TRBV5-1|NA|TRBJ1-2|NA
TGCGCCAGCAGCCTTGGGGGGGCGGAAATTTATGGCTACACCTTC
CASSLGGAEIYGYTF
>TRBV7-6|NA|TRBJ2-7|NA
TGTGCCAGCAGCAAGGGACTGGGCTACGAGCAGTACTTC
CASSKGLGYEQYF
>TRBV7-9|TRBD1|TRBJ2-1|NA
TGTGCCAGCAGCTTAATGAAGGGACAGGGATACAATGAGCAGTTCTTC
CASSLMKGQGYNEQFF
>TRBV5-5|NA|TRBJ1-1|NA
TGTGCCAGCAGCTTTCAGGTGGGGGGGAACACTGAAGCTTTCTTT
CASSFQVGGNTEAFF
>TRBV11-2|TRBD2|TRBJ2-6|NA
TGTGCCAGCAGCCACCTGGGGGGGTCTGGGGCCAACGTCCTGACTTTC
CASSHLGGSGANVLTF
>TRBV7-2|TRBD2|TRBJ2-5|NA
TGTGCCAGCAGCTTTGGGACTAGTAGAGAGACCCAGTACTTC
CASSFGTSRETQYF
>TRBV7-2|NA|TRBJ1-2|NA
TGTGCCAGCACCGACCAGGGTGGAGGGCGATTTCTTTTTAACTATGGCTACACCTTC
CASTDQGGGRFLFNYGYTF
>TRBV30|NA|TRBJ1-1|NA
TGTGCCTGGAGAACGGAGCGTCAAGCTGAAGCTTTCTTT
CAWRTERQAEAFF
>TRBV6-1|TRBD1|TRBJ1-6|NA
TGTGCCAGCGCCGGGACAGAGAATTCACCCCTCCACTTT
CASAGTENSPLHF
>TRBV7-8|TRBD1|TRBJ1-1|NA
TGTGCCAGCAGCCCTTACCGACAGGGGGGATATAGTGAAGCTTTCTTT
CASSPYRQGGYSEAFF
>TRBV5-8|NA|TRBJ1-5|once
TGTGCCAGCAGCCGGGGATACAATCAGCCCCAGCATTTT
CASSRGYNQPQHF
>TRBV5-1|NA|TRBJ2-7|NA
TGCGCCAGCAGCTTGGAGGCAGGGTCCTCCTACGAGCAGTACTTC
CASSLEAGSSYEQYF